This is a list of T cell receptor beta chains from one sample in a study of blood T cell repertoires in COVID-19. Sequencing was performed with immunoSEQ multiplex PCR; in TCRdb, only in-frame clones are kept and a portion is missing. The sample has approximately 66,000 clones; around nine tenths are singletons. Sequencing was done on a sample of peripheral blood. These receptor sequences come from a man in his 60s with acute or convalescent COVID-19. Both conserved end residues are part of each CDR3. Fields, in order: J gene, D gene, V gene, clone size, CDR3 protein, CDR3 DNA. A D gene is named only where the DNA matches it firmly. Size values are once, few and many counts, or a class for expanded clones, and some rows have none.

>TRBJ1-6|.|TRBV19|.
CASSIDSRTGNSPLHF
TGTGCCAGTAGTATAGACTCCAGGACTGGGAATTCACCCCTCCACTTT
>TRBJ1-3|.|TRBV2|.
CASSWTAPGNTIYF
TGTGCCAGCAGTTGGACAGCTCCTGGAAACACCATATATTTT
>TRBJ2-5|TRBD2|TRBV30|.
CAWGTSGETQYF
TGTGCCTGGGGGACTAGCGGGGAGACCCAGTACTTC
>TRBJ1-5|TRBD1|TRBV19|.
CASTVGGQGNQPQHF
TGTGCCAGTACAGTAGGGGGACAGGGTAATCAGCCCCAGCATTTT
>TRBJ2-2|.|TRBV5-1|.
CASSLGAGSITGELFF
TGCGCCAGCAGCTTGGGCGCAGGGTCCATCACCGGGGAGCTGTTTTTT
>TRBJ2-3|.|TRBV19|.
CASRLSTGVTDTQYF
TGTGCCAGTAGGTTGTCGACAGGAGTAACAGATACGCAGTATTTT
>TRBJ1-4|.|TRBV5-1|.
CASTLGAGAHEKLFF
TGCGCCAGCACCCTTGGGGCAGGGGCACATGAAAAACTGTTTTTT
>TRBJ2-7|.|TRBV5-5|.
CASSFLGPGSYEQYF
TGTGCCAGCAGCTTTCTTGGCCCTGGCTCCTACGAGCAGTACTTC
>TRBJ2-1|.|TRBV5-1|.
CASSLARTPTYNEQFF
TGCGCCAGCAGCTTGGCCAGGACACCTACCTACAATGAGCAGTTCTTC
>TRBJ1-6|.|TRBV21-1|.
CASSKVRDSPLHF
TGTGCCAGCAGCAAAGTGAGGGATTCACCCCTCCACTTT
>TRBJ1-2|TRBD1|TRBV6-6|.
CASSPLPGAQGAYGYTF
TGTGCCAGCAGTCCACTACCGGGGGCTCAGGGGGCTTATGGCTACACCTTC
>TRBJ1-2|TRBD1|TRBV27|once
CASSSRQGANYGYTF
TGTGCCAGCAGTAGCCGACAGGGGGCGAACTATGGCTACACCTTC
>TRBJ1-1|.|TRBV11-2|.
CATSRTTARGTEAFF
TGTGCCACAAGCAGGACAACCGCTCGAGGCACTGAAGCTTTCTTT
>TRBJ1-2|.|TRBV18|.
CASSPYVTENGYTF
TGTGCCAGCTCACCGTACGTTACAGAGAATGGCTACACCTTC
>TRBJ2-2|.|TRBV7-8|.
CASSPVSLGGELFF
TGTGCCAGCAGCCCCGTTAGTCTCGGCGGGGAGCTGTTTTTT
>TRBJ1-1|TRBD1|TRBV7-2|.
CASSLYSGQGQEAFF
TGTGCCAGCAGCTTATATTCGGGACAGGGGCAAGAAGCTTTCTTT
>TRBJ1-4|TRBD1|TRBV6-2/TRBV6-3|.
CASSAGTAKLFF
TGTGCCAGCAGCGCCGGGACAGCAAAACTGTTTTTT
>TRBJ1-4|.|TRBV7-9|.
CASSLPGATNEKLFF
TGTGCCAGCAGCTTACCCGGGGCAACTAATGAAAAACTGTTTTTT
>TRBJ2-7|TRBD1|TRBV5-1|.
CASSTRQGSYEQYF
TGCGCCAGCAGCACCCGACAGGGATCCTACGAGCAGTACTTC
>TRBJ2-3|.|TRBV19|.
CASRSKGGHTDTQYF
TGTGCCAGTAGAAGTAAAGGAGGGCACACAGATACGCAGTATTTT
>TRBJ1-6|TRBD1|TRBV3-1/TRBV3-2|.
CASSQESTGAHSPLHF
TGTGCCAGCAGCCAAGAGTCGACAGGGGCGCATTCACCCCTCCACTTT
>TRBJ1-1|TRBD1|TRBV19|once
CASRQSRDRGLNTEAFF
TGTGCCAGTAGGCAGTCCCGGGACAGGGGGTTGAACACTGAAGCTTTCTTT
>TRBJ2-1|TRBD1|TRBV6-6|.
CASTYTGGGLGEQFF
TGTGCCAGCACCTATACAGGGGGCGGCCTGGGTGAGCAGTTCTTC
>TRBJ2-7|TRBD1|TRBV9|once
CASSAPGTGGYEQYF
TGTGCCAGCAGCGCACCCGGGACAGGGGGTTACGAGCAGTACTTC
>TRBJ2-3|.|TRBV27|.
CASTRADTQYF
TGTGCCAGCACTCGGGCAGATACGCAGTATTTT
>TRBJ2-3|.|TRBV24-1|once
CATSDLEADTQYF
TGTGCCACCAGTGACCTGGAGGCAGATACGCAGTATTTT
>TRBJ2-7|.|TRBV6-5|.
CASTWAEDSYEQYF
TGTGCCAGCACGTGGGCAGAAGATAGCTACGAGCAGTACTTC
>TRBJ1-1|.|TRBV19|once
CASTSMGLQGPTEAFF
TGTGCCAGTACCTCTATGGGATTACAGGGTCCCACTGAAGCTTTCTTT
>TRBJ2-3|.|TRBV2|few
CASSVVAGATDTQYF
TGTGCCAGCAGTGTGGTGGCAGGGGCCACAGATACGCAGTATTTT
>TRBJ1-6|.|TRBV25-1|.
CASSGASGMYNSPLHF
TGTGCCAGCAGCGGAGCCTCGGGGATGTATAATTCACCCCTCCACTTT
>TRBJ1-3|.|TRBV4-2|.
CASSQEFGGLSGNTIYF
TGTGCCAGCAGCCAAGAATTTGGCGGACTCTCTGGAAACACCATATATTTT
>TRBJ1-4|TRBD1|TRBV3-1/TRBV3-2|.
CASSPSTGETKKLFF
TGTGCCAGCAGCCCCTCGACAGGGGAAACGAAAAAACTGTTTTTT
>TRBJ2-3|.|TRBV5-4|.
CASSVMTLQGTDTQYF
TGTGCCAGCAGCGTTATGACCCTGCAGGGGACAGATACGCAGTATTTT
>TRBJ2-2|.|TRBV6-6|.
CATLNTGELFF
TGTGCCACGCTAAACACCGGGGAGCTGTTTTTT
>TRBJ1-5|TRBD1|TRBV5-8|.
CASSQGLTGYQPQHF
TGTGCCAGCAGTCAGGGGCTGACAGGGTACCAGCCCCAGCATTTT
>TRBJ1-2|TRBD1|TRBV12-3/TRBV12-4|.
CASVPTGGMGYTF
TGTGCCAGCGTCCCCACAGGGGGCATGGGCTACACCTTC
>TRBJ1-2|.|TRBV27|.
CASSLAGSSYYGYTF
TGTGCCAGCAGTTTAGCAGGCTCAAGCTACTATGGCTACACCTTC
>TRBJ2-1|TRBD2|TRBV5-1|.
CASSATSGGSSEQFF
TGCGCCAGCAGCGCTACTAGCGGGGGGTCATCTGAGCAGTTCTTC
>TRBJ1-1|.|TRBV6-5|.
CASSSASGGAFF
TGTGCCAGCAGCTCGGCATCCGGGGGAGCTTTCTTT
>TRBJ1-4|.|TRBV5-1|.
CASSLRLFEKLFF
TGCGCCAGCAGCTTGAGACTCTTCGAAAAACTGTTTTTT
>TRBJ1-2|.|TRBV29-1|few
CSVGSPTGPVYGYTF
TGCAGCGTTGGCAGCCCTACTGGGCCAGTCTATGGCTACACCTTC
>TRBJ1-1|.|TRBV19|.
CASSREGALFMNTEAFF
TGTGCCAGTAGTCGTGAGGGAGCCCTATTCATGAACACTGAAGCTTTCTTT
>TRBJ2-1|.|TRBV29-1|.
CSAHRVGYEQFF
TGCAGCGCTCACAGGGTAGGATATGAGCAGTTCTTC
>TRBJ2-1|.|TRBV7-9|.
CASSPGAPVGEQFF
TGTGCCAGCAGCCCAGGCGCCCCTGTCGGTGAGCAGTTCTTC
>TRBJ1-2|.|TRBV20-1|.
CSASTIPQAF
TGCAGTGCTAGTACCATCCCCCAGGCGTTC
>TRBJ2-5|.|TRBV7-8|.
CASSLGGLETQYF
TGTGCCAGCAGCTTAGGGGGCTTGGAGACCCAGTACTTC
>TRBJ2-7|.|TRBV6-6|few
CASTQGITYEQYF
TGTGCCAGCACCCAGGGTATTACCTACGAGCAGTACTTC
>TRBJ1-2|.|TRBV7-9|.
CASSLDTGFSGYTF
TGTGCCAGCAGCTTAGATACAGGATTTAGTGGCTACACCTTC
>TRBJ1-2|.|TRBV18|.
CASSPSRGDYGYTF
TGTGCCAGCTCCCCCAGCCGGGGGGACTATGGCTACACCTTC
>TRBJ1-3|TRBD1|TRBV7-3|.
CASSHGQGHSGNTIYF
TGTGCCAGCAGCCACGGACAGGGCCACTCTGGAAACACCATATATTTT
>TRBJ2-7|.|TRBV4-1|once
CASSQGQTPREQYF
TGCGCCAGCAGTCAAGGACAGACCCCTCGCGAGCAGTACTTC
>TRBJ1-1|.|TRBV7-3|.
CASSLRGGTEAFF
TGTGCCAGCAGCTTACGAGGGGGCACTGAAGCTTTCTTT
>TRBJ2-7|TRBD1|TRBV6-5|.
CASSLRHRGSYEQYF
TGTGCCAGCAGTTTAAGACACAGGGGTTCCTACGAGCAGTACTTC
>TRBJ2-5|.|TRBV5-6|.
CASSSLETQYF
TGTGCCAGCAGTTCATTAGAGACCCAGTACTTC
>TRBJ2-1|TRBD2|TRBV2|.
CASSEIAGGLREQFF
TGTGCCAGCAGTGAAATAGCGGGGGGCCTTCGTGAGCAGTTCTTC
>TRBJ1-5|.|TRBV2|.
CASSEDIIANQPQHF
TGTGCCAGCAGTGAGGACATTATAGCAAATCAGCCCCAGCATTTT
>TRBJ1-1|TRBD1|TRBV6-6|once
CASSYLFRGDTEAFF
TGTGCCAGCAGTTATCTGTTCAGGGGGGACACTGAAGCTTTCTTT
>TRBJ1-1|.|TRBV6-5|.
CASNVGAGNTEAFF
TGTGCCAGCAATGTGGGAGCAGGGAACACTGAAGCTTTCTTT
>TRBJ1-5|.|TRBV5-1|.
CASSLVGASNQPQHF
TGCGCCAGCAGCTTGGTGGGGGCTAGCAATCAGCCCCAGCATTTT
>TRBJ1-5|.|TRBV6-6|few
CASSYGQGNQPQHF
TGTGCCAGCAGTTATGGGCAGGGCAATCAGCCCCAGCATTTT